Following are 21 T cell receptor beta chains from one sample sequenced in a study of brain T cells in children with intractable seizures. The data were produced by immunoSEQ multiplex PCR, yet TCRdb's version contains in-frame clones alone and is incomplete. Among tens of thousands of clones listed, 90% were seen once. The sample in question was peripheral blood, obtained at surgery. The receptors were gathered from a girl aged 2 to 10 with tuberous sclerosis and intractable seizures.

This chain joins TRBV5-8 and TRBJ1-1, with 10 nucleotides matching TRBD1. V trimming: 4 bases; J trimming: 11 bases; junction bases outside the gene matches: 5. Germline V CDR1 and CDR2: SGHTS, YDEGEE. CDR3 length: 12 amino acids. CDR3 region: CASSTDRGLAFF. The CDR3 bases are TGTGCCAGCAGCACCGACAGGGGGCTGGCTTTCTTT.

The chain carries TRBV18 and TRBJ1-2; D might be TRBD1 (5 bases). Germline V gives CDR1 KGHSH, CDR2 LQKENI. V was trimmed by 6 bases and J by 1 base, leaving 15 bases between them. The CDR3 sequence is 15 residues long. The CDR3 loop is CASSQWGSDNYGYTF. The CDR3 DNA follows: TGTGCCAGCTCCCAATGGGGGTCGGATAACTATGGCTACACCTTC.

The V call is TRBV6-6, the J call TRBJ1-2, with D unresolved. From germline, CDR1 is MNHNY and CDR2 SVGAGI (reference sequence). The CDR3 covers 14 residues. Between the trimmed V and J ends, which lost 7 bases and 5 bases, there was a span of 17 bases. Here the CDR3 DNA reads TGTGCCAGCACATTGGCACGGAACACTTATGGCTACACCTTC. Translated, it gives CASTLARNTYGYTF.

This clone occurred once. The V gene is TRBV2, the J gene TRBJ1-5, with D possibly TRBD1 on 6 matching bases. The V and J ends lost 7 bases and 3 bases respectively, with 13 bases between them. This CDR3 is built from 14 residues. CDR1 is SNHLY and CDR2 is FYNNEI in the germline V gene. The CDR3 nucleotides are TGTGCCAGCACTGTTAGACAGGTCAATCAGCCCCAGCATTTT. Amino acid sequence: CASTVRQVNQPQHF.

The gene calls are TRBV5-1 and TRBJ1-1; a possible D gene is TRBD1 (5 bases). This CDR3 contains 13 residues. Germline V gives CDR1 SGHRS, CDR2 YFSETQ. Trimming took 9 bases from V and 2 from J, leaving 14 bases between them. The CDR3 sequence: CATQVETNTEAFF. In nucleotides, the CDR3 is TGCGCCACACAGGTTGAGACAAACACTGAAGCTTTCTTT.

The chain is built from TRBV19 and TRBJ2-2, with 7 bases that match TRBD1. CDR1 and CDR2 (germline): LNHDA, SQIVND (reference sequence). With V trimmed by 9 bases and J by 0 bases, 4 bases remained unmatched. CDR3 length equals 14 residues. CDR3 sequence: CASGQVSNTGELFF. The CDR3 nucleotides read TGTGCCAGCGGACAGGTTTCGAACACCGGGGAGCTGTTTTTT.

This clone was detected only once. The V call is TRBV12-1, the J call TRBJ1-4; the table's D call of TRBD1 was not tested on the DNA. TRBV12-1 corresponds to a pseudogene. The CDR3 sequence is 12 residues long. CDR3 nucleotides: TGTGCCAGCGGCAGGGGTAATGAAAAACTGTTTTTT. Translation: CASGRGNEKLFF.

The V call is TRBV21-1, the J call TRBJ2-2; TRBD2, as called in the table, went unchecked against the DNA. TRBV21-1 is a documented pseudogene. CDR3 length: 15 residues. The CDR3 region is CASSRYREATGELFF. Written as DNA, the CDR3 is TGTGCCAGCAGCAGGTACCGGGAGGCCACCGGGGAGCTGTTTTTT.

J is TRBJ2-7 and V is TRBV6-5; D perhaps matches TRBD2 (5 bases). The CDR3 is 16 amino acids. The V gene lost 0 bases and the J gene lost 1 base, with 13 bases spanning the gap. The germline CDR1 and CDR2 sequences are MNHEY and SVGAGI. CDR3 amino acids: CASSYSASFFSYEQYF. CDR3 in DNA: TGTGCCAGCAGTTACTCGGCTAGCTTTTTTTCCTACGAGCAGTACTTC.

This clone came up once. The chain carries TRBV7-3 and TRBJ1-6; 7 nucleotides agree with TRBD1. V lost 1 base to trimming and J lost 6 bases; unmatched junction nucleotides: 3. The CDR3 is made up of 15 amino acids. Germline loops: CDR1 SGHTA, CDR2 FQGTGA. CDR3 sequence (DNA): TGTGCCAGCAGCTTAAGGGGACAGCCTAATTCACCCCTCCACTTT. Translation: CASSLRGQPNSPLHF.

The rearrangement joins TRBV19 to TRBJ2-3; 7 nucleotides line up with TRBD1. Germline V gene data show CDR1 as LNHDA and CDR2 as SQIVND (reference sequence). This CDR3 comprises 15 residues. J lost 4 bases, V lost 5 bases, and 9 bases had no gene match. The CDR3 DNA sequence: TGTGCCAGTAGTTCCCGACAGGGCAGTGCAGATACGCAGTATTTT. Translating it yields CASSSRQGSADTQYF.

The rearrangement links TRBV2 to TRBJ1-5; a possible D gene is TRBD1 (6 bases). V dropped 10 bases and J dropped 5 bases, with 18 bases sitting between them. The germline V gene has CDR1 SNHLY and CDR2 FYNNEI. The CDR3 loop spans 14 amino acids. The CDR3 loop reads CATKRQASDQPQHF. The CDR3 DNA reads TGTGCCACCAAGAGACAGGCTTCGGATCAGCCCCAGCATTTT.

The gene calls are TRBV6-5 and TRBJ2-2, with 7 bases identical to TRBD1. Looked up from germline, CDR1 is MNHEY and CDR2 is SVGAGI. This CDR3 has 15 residues. V shed 6 bases, J shed 1 base, and the junction held 5 bases outside the gene matches. The CDR3 loop is CASRSGTENTGELFF. As DNA, the CDR3 is TGTGCCAGCAGGTCCGGGACAGAGAACACCGGGGAGCTGTTTTTT.

The chain combines TRBV5-4 with TRBJ1-2; the match to TRBD1 covers 10 bases. This CDR3 has 14 amino acids. V was clipped by 3 bases and J by 4 bases; unmatched bases: 3. Germline V gene sequence: CDR1 SGHNT, CDR2 YYREEE (reference sequence). CDR3 in DNA: TGTGCCAGCAGCTCCCGGGACAGGGGCTATGGCTACACCTTC. Encoded protein: CASSSRDRGYGYTF.

This clone was picked up a small number of times. This chain joins TRBV4-1 and TRBJ1-2; 7 bases agree with TRBD1. The CDR3 extends over 16 amino acids. From germline, CDR1 is MGHRA and CDR2 YSYEKL. J lost 1 base, V lost 0 bases, and 5 bases had no gene match. CDR3 sequence reads: CASSQDRTGDNYGYTF. CDR3 nucleotide sequence: TGCGCCAGCAGCCAAGATAGGACAGGAGATAACTATGGCTACACCTTC.

The chain uses TRBV7-9 and TRBJ1-1; 7 nucleotides agree with TRBD1. The V segment lost 4 bases and the J segment 0 bases; nucleotides outside the gene matches: 8. Germline V gives CDR1 SEHNR, CDR2 FQNEAQ (reference sequence). The CDR3 runs to 16 residues. The CDR3 protein is CASSSGQVHMNTEAFF. CDR3 in DNA: TGTGCCAGCAGCTCCGGACAGGTCCACATGAACACTGAAGCTTTCTTT.

The chain recombines TRBV6-1 with TRBJ1-5; D is unresolved. Trimming took off 2 bases at V and 4 bases at J, with 6 bases between the two ends. The CDR3 has 13 amino acids. The germline gives CDR1 MNHNS, CDR2 SASEGT. CDR3 protein: CASSEQSNQPQHF. In nucleotides, the CDR3 is TGTGCCAGCAGTGAACAGTCTAATCAGCCCCAGCATTTT.

The chain uses TRBV2 and TRBJ1-2; D call uncertain. CDR3 size: 14 residues. Germline values: CDR1 SNHLY, CDR2 FYNNEI. The germline V and J ends were trimmed by 2 bases and 7 bases, with 14 bases remaining between them. CDR3 DNA sequence: TGTGCCAGCAGTGAAATCTCGAGACGGGGTGGCTACACCTTC. As protein: CASSEISRRGGYTF.

Worth noting for this clone: The junction does not match germline at one end; this may be a read error. The chain employs TRBV9 and TRBJ2-3; D might be TRBD1 (6 bases). The CDR3 is made up of 10 amino acids. Germline V gene sequence: CDR1 SGDLS, CDR2 YYNGEE. CDR3 nucleotide sequence: TGTGCCAGCAGCGTAAGGGGACAAGATTTT. The encoded protein is CASSVRGQDF.

The chain combines TRBV6-5 with TRBJ1-5; D might be TRBD1 (5 bases). V lost 5 bases and J 8 bases, leaving 19 bases between the germline ends. Germline V gene sequence: CDR1 MNHEY, CDR2 SVGAGI. The length of the CDR3 is 15 residues. The CDR3 DNA sequence: TGTGCCAGCAGTATCACAGGAACGGATAGTAAGCCCCAGCATTTT. Its protein product is CASSITGTDSKPQHF.

CDR3 amino acids: CASSLGDQPQHF. CDR3 DNA sequence: TGTGCCAGCAGCTTGGGGGATCAGCCCCAGCATTTT. This chain uses TRBV5-4 with TRBJ1-5; D ambiguous. The length of the CDR3 is 12 residues. Trimming cost V 0 bases and J 5 bases, with 3 bases left between them. Germline V CDR1 and CDR2: SGHNT, YYREEE (reference sequence).